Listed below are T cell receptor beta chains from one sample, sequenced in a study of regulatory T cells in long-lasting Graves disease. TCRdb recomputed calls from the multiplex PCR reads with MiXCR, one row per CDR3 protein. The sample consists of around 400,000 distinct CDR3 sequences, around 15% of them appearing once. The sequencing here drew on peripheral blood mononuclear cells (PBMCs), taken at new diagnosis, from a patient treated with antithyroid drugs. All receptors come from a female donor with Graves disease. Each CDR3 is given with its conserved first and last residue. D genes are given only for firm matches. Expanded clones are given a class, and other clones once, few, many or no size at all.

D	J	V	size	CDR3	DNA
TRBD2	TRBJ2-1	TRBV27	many	CASKPSGNEQFF	TGTGCCAGCAAACCTAGCGGCAATGAGCAGTTCTTC
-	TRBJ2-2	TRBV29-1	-	CSVTGLLNTGELFF	TGCAGCGTCACGGGACTCCTAAACACCGGGGAGCTGTTTTTT
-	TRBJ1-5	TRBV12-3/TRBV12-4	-	CASSLNDGTLNQPQHF	TGTGCCAGCAGTTTAAATGACGGGACCTTGAATCAGCCCCAGCATTTT
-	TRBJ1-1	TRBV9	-	CASSDAGWTEALF	TGTGCCAGCAGCGACGCGGGGTGGACTGAAGCTCTCTTT
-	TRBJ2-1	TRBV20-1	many	CSARVPPGAGPKTSYNEQFF	TGCAGTGCTAGAGTTCCCCCAGGGGCGGGACCGAAGACCTCCTACAATGAGCAGTTCTTC
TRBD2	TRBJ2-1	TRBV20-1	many	CSAREAGGAGEQFF	TGCAGTGCTAGAGAGGCCGGGGGGGCCGGGGAGCAGTTCTTC
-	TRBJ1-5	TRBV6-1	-	CASSRGPRNNQPQHF	TGTGCCAGCAGTCGCGGACCGAGGAACAATCAGCCCCAGCATTTT
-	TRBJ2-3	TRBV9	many	CASSVVSSDTQYF	TGTGCCAGCAGCGTAGTGTCCTCGGATACGCAGTATTTT
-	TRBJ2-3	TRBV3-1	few	CASSQRQGGPPSVTQYF	TGTGCCAGCAGCCAGCGTCAGGGGGGACCCCCTTCGGTTACGCAGTATTTT
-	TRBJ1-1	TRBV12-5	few	CASGSRLNTEAFF	TGTGCTAGTGGCTCACGACTGAACACTGAAGCTTTCTTT
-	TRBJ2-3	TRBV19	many	CASSIWLEVGNTDTQYF	TGTGCCAGTAGTATCTGGCTAGAGGTGGGGAACACAGATACGCAGTATTTT
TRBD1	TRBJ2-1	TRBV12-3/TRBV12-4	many	CASRAGGIVNEQFF	TGTGCCAGCAGGGCAGGGGGAATAGTGAATGAGCAGTTCTTC
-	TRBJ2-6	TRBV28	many	CASSGLFSGANVLTF	TGTGCCAGCAGCGGACTGTTCTCTGGGGCCAACGTCCTGACTTTC
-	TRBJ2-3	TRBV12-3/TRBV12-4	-	CASSRKSGITDTQYF	TGTGCCAGCAGCCGTAAATCGGGGATCACAGATACGCAGTATTTT
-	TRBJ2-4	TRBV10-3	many	CATGVGGDIQYF	TGTGCCACCGGGGTTGGGGGAGACATTCAGTACTTC
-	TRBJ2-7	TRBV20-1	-	CSATLAPDYEQYF	TGCAGTGCGACACTAGCTCCGGACTACGAGCAGTACTTC
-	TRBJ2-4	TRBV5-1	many	CASSLEGLRGNIQYF	TGCGCCAGCAGCTTGGAAGGTCTTCGGGGGAACATTCAGTACTTC
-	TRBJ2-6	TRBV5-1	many	CASSLAWGLGANVLTF	TGCGCCAGCAGCTTGGCCTGGGGGCTTGGGGCCAACGTCCTGACTTTC
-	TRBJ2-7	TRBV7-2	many	CASSPDTTTITEQYF	TGTGCCAGCAGTCCTGACACGACGACTATTACTGAGCAGTACTTC
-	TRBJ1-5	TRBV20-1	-	CSARPTGSKASPQHF	TGCAGTGCTAGACCGACCGGGTCTAAGGCCTCGCCCCAGCATTTT
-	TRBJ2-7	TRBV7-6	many	CASSPDSAYEQYF	TGTGCCAGCAGCCCGGACAGCGCCTACGAGCAGTACTTC
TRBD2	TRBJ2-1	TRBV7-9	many	CASSSPTSGRANEQFF	TGTGCCAGCAGCTCACCTACTAGCGGGAGGGCAAATGAGCAGTTCTTC
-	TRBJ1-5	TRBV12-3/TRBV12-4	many	CASSPGTSLNSNQPQHF	TGTGCCAGCAGTCCCGGGACTTCTTTGAATAGCAATCAGCCCCAGCATTTT
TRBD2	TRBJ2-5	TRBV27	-	CASSLSGLAGVLDETQYF	TGTGCCAGCAGTTTATCGGGGCTAGCGGGAGTGCTCGACGAGACCCAGTACTTC
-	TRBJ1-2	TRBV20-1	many	CSARVRVCRYGYTF	TGCAGTGCTAGAGTGCGCGTCTGCCGCTATGGCTACACCTTC
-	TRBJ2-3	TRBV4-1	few	CASSQDNPPLASDTQYF	TGCGCCAGCAGCCAAGATAATCCCCCCTTAGCGTCCGATACGCAGTATTTT
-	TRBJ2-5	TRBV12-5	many	CASGLALRFNSETQYF	TGTGCTAGTGGTTTGGCCCTCCGGTTTAATTCGGAGACCCAGTACTTC
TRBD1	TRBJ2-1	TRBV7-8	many	CASSFTSGGEQFF	TGTGCCAGCAGCTTCACCTCAGGGGGTGAGCAGTTCTTC
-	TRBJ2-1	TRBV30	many	CAWTRGGTSVREQFF	TGTGCCTGGACCAGAGGGGGGACTTCCGTACGTGAGCAGTTCTTC
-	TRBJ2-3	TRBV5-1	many	CASSTDSYSTDTQYF	TGCGCCAGCAGCACCGACTCATATAGCACAGATACGCAGTATTTT
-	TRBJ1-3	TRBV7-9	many	CASSSRDLRGNTIYF	TGTGCCAGCAGCTCGAGAGACCTCCGAGGAAACACCATATATTTT
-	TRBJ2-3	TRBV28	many	CASSLLLQNTQYF	TGTGCCAGCAGTTTATTGTTGCAAAATACGCAGTATTTT
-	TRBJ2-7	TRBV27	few	CASMSSLASHEQYF	TGTGCCAGCATGAGTAGTCTAGCCTCCCACGAGCAGTACTTC
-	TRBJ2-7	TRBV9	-	CASSVGAGGFYEQYF	TGTGCCAGCAGCGTTGGCGCTGGCGGATTCTACGAGCAGTACTTC
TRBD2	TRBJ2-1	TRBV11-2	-	CASSSPTSGRYPYNEQFF	TGTGCCAGCAGCAGTCCGACTAGCGGGAGGTACCCCTACAATGAGCAGTTCTTC
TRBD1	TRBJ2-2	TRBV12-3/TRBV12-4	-	CASRPRDRAYTGELFF	TGTGCCAGCAGGCCAAGGGACAGGGCTTACACCGGGGAGCTGTTTTTT
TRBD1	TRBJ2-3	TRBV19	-	CASSILVAGGDTQYF	TGTGCCAGTAGTATACTAGTGGCAGGGGGAGATACGCAGTATTTT
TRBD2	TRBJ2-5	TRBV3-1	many	CASSTPQRTSGGQETQYF	TGTGCCAGCAGCACTCCCCAACGGACTAGCGGGGGGCAGGAGACCCAGTACTTC
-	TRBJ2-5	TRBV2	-	CASSEAQLRETQYF	TGTGCCAGCAGTGAAGCGCAGCTCCGGGAGACCCAGTACTTC
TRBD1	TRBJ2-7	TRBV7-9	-	CASSRGTGTTEQYF	TGTGCCAGCAGCCGCGGGACAGGGACCACCGAGCAGTACTTC
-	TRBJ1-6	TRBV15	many	CATSRTVNNSPLHF	TGTGCCACCAGCAGGACTGTTAACAATTCACCCCTCCACTTT
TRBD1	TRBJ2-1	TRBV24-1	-	CATSDWTGARYEQFF	TGTGCCACCAGTGATTGGACAGGGGCGAGATATGAGCAGTTCTTC
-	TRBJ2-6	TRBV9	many	CASSPRPGQSGANVLTF	TGTGCCAGCAGCCCTCGTCCAGGCCAATCTGGGGCCAACGTCCTGACTTTC
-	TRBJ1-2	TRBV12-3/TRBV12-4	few	CASSLRSGREVYGYTF	TGTGCCAGCAGCCTTAGGTCTGGGAGGGAGGTGTATGGCTACACCTTC
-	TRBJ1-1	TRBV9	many	CASSGPGDTEAFF	TGTGCCAGCAGCGGGCCAGGTGACACTGAAGCTTTCTTT
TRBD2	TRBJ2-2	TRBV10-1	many	CASSGLAGVRTGELFF	TGCGCCAGCAGTGGACTAGCGGGAGTCCGAACCGGGGAGCTGTTTTTT
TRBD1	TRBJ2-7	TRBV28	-	CASTIDRGGYEQYF	TGTGCCAGCACCATTGACAGGGGGGGCTACGAGCAGTACTTC